This entry lists 20 T cell receptor beta chains sequenced from one sample in a study of T cell repertoires in cytomegalovirus infection. TCRdb re-analysed the reads in MiXCR, keeping a single row per CDR3 protein. The table shows 740,000 or so distinct CDR3 sequences, with about 40% occurring only once. Sequencing used PBMCs. These receptors were taken from a human donor in good health (CMV status not recorded). Some clones in this sample may be carry-over from other donors' samples.

This clonotype was recorded many times. The CDR3 reads CASSPPGTRIFSGNEQFF. The DNA for the CDR3 is TGTGCCAGCAGCCCGCCCGGGACTAGAATTTTTTCGGGCAATGAGCAGTTCTTC. The chain combines TRBV11-2 with TRBJ2-1, with 8 bases matching TRBD2. The CDR3 has 18 residues. Germline CDR1 SGHAT, CDR2 FQNNGV. The junction had 18 bases not matched to a gene; V was cut back by 5 bases and J by 6 bases.

The gene calls are TRBV6-5 and TRBJ2-2; TRBD1 or TRBD2 may be the D gene (5 bases each). This CDR3 has 15 amino acids. V gave up 1 base and J gave up 2 bases, with 8 bases separating them. In germline, CDR1 is MNHEY, CDR2 SVGAGI. As DNA, the CDR3 is TGTGCCAGCAGTTACTGGGACGGAAACACCGGGGAGCTGTTTTTT. The encoded protein is CASSYWDGNTGELFF.

The V and J genes are TRBV6-5 and TRBJ2-2, with D perhaps matching TRBD2 (5 bases). The CDR3 runs 17 residues. Germline-derived CDR1 and CDR2 are MNHEY and SVGAGI. Trimming pared 2 bases from V and 6 bases from J, leaving 19 bases between. DNA for the CDR3: TGTGCCAGCAGTTACGAACCGGGATTCCGAGGGCCCGGGGAGCTGTTTTTT. This encodes CASSYEPGFRGPGELFF.

This clonotype has a count of ten or more. CDR3 amino acids: CASSQTRLAGEGELFF. In DNA form, the CDR3 reads TGTGCCAGCAGCCAAACCAGACTAGCGGGGGAGGGGGAGCTGTTTTTT. The chain combines TRBV7-8 with TRBJ2-2, with 12 nucleotides matching TRBD2. V lost 5 bases to trimming and J lost 8 bases; unmatched junction nucleotides: 9. Per germline, CDR1 SGHVS and CDR2 FQNEAQ. CDR3 length equals 16 residues.

On this clonotype: A read error is possible here, since a much larger clone lies one base away. CDR3 loop: CASGRETGGGTEAFF. As DNA, the CDR3 is TGTGCCAGCGGGCGCGAGACAGGGGGCGGGACTGAAGCTTTCTTT. The chain uses TRBV7-2 and TRBJ1-1; TRBD1 agrees at 10 bases. The CDR3 runs 15 residues. Germline CDR1 SGHTA, CDR2 FQGNSA. J was trimmed by 5 bases and V by 8 bases; bases with no gene match: 11.

This clonotype was picked up many times. The chain links TRBV11-1 to TRBJ2-7; D tentatively fits TRBD1 or TRBD2 (5 bases each). Deletions cut 7 bases from V and 4 bases from J, with 14 bases between. Looked up from germline, CDR1 is SGHAT and CDR2 is FQDESV (reference sequence). This CDR3 contains 13 residues. CDR3 bases: TGTGCCAGCACCACTTCGGGGCGTTACGAGCAGTACTTC. Translated: CASTTSGRYEQYF.

The V call is TRBV7-9, the J call TRBJ1-2; 7 nucleotides line up with TRBD1. The CDR3 contains 16 residues. J gave up 6 bases and V 2 bases, and 12 bases lay outside the gene matches. Germline assignment: CDR1 SEHNR and CDR2 FQNEAQ (reference sequence). The CDR3 coding sequence is TGTGCCAGCAGCTTACCGTCGACAGGGCCCCTAGATGGCTACACCTTC. Translating gives CASSLPSTGPLDGYTF.

This clonotype occurred many times. This chain uses TRBV12-3 or TRBV12-4 with TRBJ2-5; 8 nucleotides agree with TRBD1. This CDR3 is built from 14 residues. Trimming removed 6 bases from V and 5 bases from J; junction bases left unmatched: 8. The CDR3 DNA follows: TGTGCCAGCAGCCCCAGGACAGGGAGGGAGACCCAGTACTTC. It yields the protein CASSPRTGRETQYF.

About this clonotype: Germline and junction disagree at one end, which may indicate a read error. CDR3 in DNA: TGCGCCAGCAGCCAAGAAGAACAGGGTGTGTCACCCCACCACTTT. This sequence encodes CASSQEEQGVSPHHF. The J gene is TRBJ1-6, the V gene TRBV4-1; possible D gene TRBD1, 6 bases. The CDR3 loop spans 15 amino acids. Per germline, CDR1 MGHRA and CDR2 YSYEKL.

The V call is TRBV20-1, the J call TRBJ2-7; 9 nucleotides align to TRBD1. Germline CDR1 is DFQATT and CDR2 is SNEGSKA (reference sequence). With 3 bases clipped from V and 7 bases from J, the junction kept 10 bases outside the gene matches. The length of the CDR3 is 14 residues. The CDR3 bases are TGCAGTGCTAGCCGGACAGGGGCCCTTCGAGAGCAGTACTTC. It is translated as CSASRTGALREQYF.

This clonotype was seen ten or more times. The chain carries TRBV7-2 and TRBJ1-3; a weak D match, TRBD1 (6 bases). Trimming took off 4 bases at V and 0 bases at J, with 19 bases between the two ends. The CDR3 is 18 amino acids. The V gene's germline CDR1 is SGHTA and CDR2 FQGNSA. CDR3 coding DNA: TGTGCCAGCAGCTCAGCCGTCATTACAGGGTTCTCTGGAAACACCATATATTTT. Protein: CASSSAVITGFSGNTIYF. Complete variable domain (other parts from reference TRBV7-2 and TRBJ1-3): GAGVSQSPSNKVTEKGKDVELRCDPISGHTALYWYRQSLGQGLEFLIYFQGNSAPDKSGLPSDRFSAERTGGSVSTLTIQRTQQEDSAVYLCASSSAVITGFSGNTIYFGEGSWLTVV.

The chain uses TRBV19 and TRBJ2-1; 9 bases agree with TRBD2. This CDR3 is built from 15 residues. Germline V lookup: CDR1 LNHDA, CDR2 SQIVND (reference sequence). The ends lost 7 bases at V and 1 base at J; junction bases unmatched: 5. The CDR3 coding sequence is TGTGCCAGTACAGAACTAGCGGGTTCCTACAATGAGCAGTTCTTC. It codes for CASTELAGSYNEQFF.

This rearrangement joins TRBV7-9 to TRBJ2-4; 8 nucleotides align to TRBD1. V shed 5 bases, J shed 5 bases, and the junction held 5 bases outside the gene matches. This CDR3 contains 14 residues. Germline lookup yields CDR1 SEHNR and CDR2 FQNEAQ (reference sequence). The CDR3, as DNA: TGTGCCAGCAGCAAGACAGGGGTCCAAAACATTCAGTACTTC. Amino acid sequence: CASSKTGVQNIQYF.

This clonotype came up many times. The chain recombines TRBV28 with TRBJ1-3; no clear D. The CDR3 length is 15 residues. CDR1 is MDHEN, CDR2 SYDVKM, per germline. The V and J ends lost 3 bases and 0 bases respectively, with 9 bases between them. The CDR3 sequence: CASSFDRGSGNTIYF. The CDR3 DNA follows: TGTGCCAGCAGTTTCGACCGCGGCTCTGGAAACACCATATATTTT. Complete variable domain (other parts from reference TRBV28 and TRBJ1-3): DVKVTQSSRYLVKRTGEKVFLECVQDMDHENMFWYRQDPGLGLRLIYFSYDVKMKEKGDIPEGYSVSREKKERFSLILESASTNQTSMYLCASSFDRGSGNTIYFGEGSWLTVV.

The CDR3 DNA is TGTGCCACCAGTGATTCAGAGGCGGGTCAGCCCCAGCATTTT. The encoded protein is CATSDSEAGQPQHF. V is TRBV24-1 and J is TRBJ1-5, with D uncertain. The CDR3 is made up of 14 amino acids. CDR1 and CDR2 (germline): KGHDR, SFDVKD. Trimming took off 2 bases at V and 6 bases at J, with 10 bases between the two ends.

This chain connects TRBV5-5 to TRBJ2-2; TRBD2 might be the D (6 bases). V shed 4 bases and J shed 1 base, with 11 bases lying between them. CDR1 is SGHKS, CDR2 YYEKEE, per germline (reference sequence). The CDR3 contains 15 residues. Written as DNA, the CDR3 is TGTGCCAGCAGCCTCGAGGGAGGGAACACCGGGGAGCTGTTTTTT. It translates to CASSLEGGNTGELFF. The full variable domain, in which reference TRBV5-5 and TRBJ2-2 provide the parts outside the CDR3, is DAGVTQSPTHLIKTRGQQVTLRCSPISGHKSVSWYQQVLGQGPQFIFQYYEKEERGRGNFPDRFSARQFPNYSSELNVNALLLGDSALYLCASSLEGGNTGELFFGEGSRLTVL.

This chain joins TRBV10-2 and TRBJ2-7; D gene ambiguous. Trimming cost V 8 bases and J 2 bases, with 7 bases left between them. The V gene's germline CDR1 is WSHSY and CDR2 SAAADI. The CDR3 runs to 11 residues. CDR3 in amino acids: CASLSAYEQYF. CDR3 in DNA: TGCGCCAGCCTTAGTGCCTACGAGCAGTACTTC.

The V call is TRBV7-3, the J call TRBJ1-2, with D tentatively TRBD1 (6 bases). Deletions cut 2 bases from V and 8 bases from J, with 15 bases between. The V gene's germline CDR1 is SGHTA and CDR2 FQGTGA. This CDR3 is 14 amino acids long. CDR3 loop: CASSLGGWSTGYTF. The CDR3, as DNA: TGTGCCAGCAGCTTAGGGGGCTGGTCGACGGGCTACACCTTC.

The chain uses TRBV5-5 and TRBJ2-7; D perhaps matches TRBD1 (6 bases). CDR1 SGHKS and CDR2 YYEKEE come from the germline V gene (reference sequence). This CDR3 spans 15 amino acids. The V and J ends lost 1 base and 6 bases respectively, with 17 bases between them. CDR3 bases: TGTGCCAGCAGCTTGTCGATCGGCAGGGGTAGCGAGCAGTACTTC. It specifies CASSLSIGRGSEQYF.

The genes are TRBV20-1 and TRBJ2-1; D is ambiguous. This CDR3 spans 14 amino acids. Deletions cut 0 bases from V and 9 bases from J, with 15 bases between. CDR1 is DFQATT, CDR2 SNEGSKA, per germline (reference sequence). For the CDR3, the DNA is TGCAGTGCTAGAGATCGCGGCAGGTGGGTTGAGCAGTTCTTC. Encoded protein: CSARDRGRWVEQFF.